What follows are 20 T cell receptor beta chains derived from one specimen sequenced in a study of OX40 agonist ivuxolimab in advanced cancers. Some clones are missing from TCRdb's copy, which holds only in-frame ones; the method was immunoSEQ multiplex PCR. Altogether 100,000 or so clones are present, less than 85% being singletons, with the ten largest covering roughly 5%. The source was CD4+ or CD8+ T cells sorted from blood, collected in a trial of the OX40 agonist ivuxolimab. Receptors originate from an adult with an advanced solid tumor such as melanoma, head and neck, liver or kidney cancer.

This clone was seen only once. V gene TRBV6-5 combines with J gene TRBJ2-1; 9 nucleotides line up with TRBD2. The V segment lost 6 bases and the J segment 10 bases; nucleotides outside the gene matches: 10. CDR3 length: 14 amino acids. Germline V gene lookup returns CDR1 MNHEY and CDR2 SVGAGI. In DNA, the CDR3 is TGTGCCAGCAGGTTAGCGGGGGCCCTAAAGGAGCAGTTCTTC. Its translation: CASRLAGALKEQFF.

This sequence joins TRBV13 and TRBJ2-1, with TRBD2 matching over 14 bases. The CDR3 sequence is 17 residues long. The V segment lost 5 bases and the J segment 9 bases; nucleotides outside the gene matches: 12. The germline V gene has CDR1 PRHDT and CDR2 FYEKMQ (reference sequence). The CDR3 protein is CASSPPRLAGGPSEQFF. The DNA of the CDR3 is TGTGCCAGCAGCCCCCCCCGACTAGCGGGGGGGCCCAGTGAGCAGTTCTTC.

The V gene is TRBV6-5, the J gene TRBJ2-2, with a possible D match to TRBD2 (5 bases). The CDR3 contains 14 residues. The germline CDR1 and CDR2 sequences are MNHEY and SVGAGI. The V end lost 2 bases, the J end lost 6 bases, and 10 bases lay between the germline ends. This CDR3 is CASSYILGSGELFF. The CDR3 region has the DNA TGTGCCAGCAGTTACATACTAGGCTCCGGGGAGCTGTTTTTT.

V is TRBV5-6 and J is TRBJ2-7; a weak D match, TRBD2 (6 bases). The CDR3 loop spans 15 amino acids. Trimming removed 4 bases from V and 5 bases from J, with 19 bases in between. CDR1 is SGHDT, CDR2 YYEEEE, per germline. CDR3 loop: CASSQPQGGYDEQYF. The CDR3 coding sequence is TGTGCCAGCAGCCAACCGCAGGGAGGATACGACGAGCAGTACTTC.

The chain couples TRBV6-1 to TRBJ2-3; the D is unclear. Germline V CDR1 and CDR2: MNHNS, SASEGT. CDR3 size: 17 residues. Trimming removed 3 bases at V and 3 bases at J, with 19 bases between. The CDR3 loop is CASSEAALVPRTDTQYF. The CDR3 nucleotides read TGTGCCAGCAGTGAGGCAGCGCTAGTCCCTCGAACAGATACGCAGTATTTT.

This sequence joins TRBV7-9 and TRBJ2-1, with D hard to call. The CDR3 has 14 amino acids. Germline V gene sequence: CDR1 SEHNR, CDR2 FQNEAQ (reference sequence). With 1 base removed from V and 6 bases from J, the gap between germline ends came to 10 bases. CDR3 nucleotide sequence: TGTGCCAGCAGCTTAGGGTCAATCGGCAATGAGCAGTTCTTC. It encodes CASSLGSIGNEQFF.

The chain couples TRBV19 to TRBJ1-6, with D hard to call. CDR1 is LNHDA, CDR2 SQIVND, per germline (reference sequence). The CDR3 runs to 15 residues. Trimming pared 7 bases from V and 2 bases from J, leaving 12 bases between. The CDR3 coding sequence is TGTGCCAGTAAACCGGGTACACCCTATAATTCACCCCTCCACTTT. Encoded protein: CASKPGTPYNSPLHF. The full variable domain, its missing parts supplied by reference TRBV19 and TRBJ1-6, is DGGITQSPKYLFRKEGQNVTLSCEQNLNHDAMYWYRQDPGQGLRLIYYSQIVNDFQKGDIAEGYSVSREKKESFPLTVTSAQKNPTAFYLCASKPGTPYNSPLHFGNGTRLTVT.

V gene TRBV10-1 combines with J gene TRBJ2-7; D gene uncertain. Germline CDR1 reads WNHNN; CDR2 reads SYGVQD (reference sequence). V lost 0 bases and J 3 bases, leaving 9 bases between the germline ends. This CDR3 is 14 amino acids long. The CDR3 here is CASSESLRGYEQYF. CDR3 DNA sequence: TGCGCCAGCAGTGAGTCCCTTCGCGGCTACGAGCAGTACTTC.

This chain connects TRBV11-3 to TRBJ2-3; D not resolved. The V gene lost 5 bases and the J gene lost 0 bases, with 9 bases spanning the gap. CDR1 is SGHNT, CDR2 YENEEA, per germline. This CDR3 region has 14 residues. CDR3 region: CASSPPHSTDTQYF. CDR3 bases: TGTGCCAGCAGCCCTCCCCACAGCACAGATACGCAGTATTTT.

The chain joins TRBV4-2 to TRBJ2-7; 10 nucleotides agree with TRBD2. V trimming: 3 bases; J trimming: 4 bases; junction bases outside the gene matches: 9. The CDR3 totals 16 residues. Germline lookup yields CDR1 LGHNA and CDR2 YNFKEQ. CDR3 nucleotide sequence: TGTGCCAGCAGCCACCCTGTGGAAGCGGGAGGGTACGAGCAGTACTTC. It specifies CASSHPVEAGGYEQYF.

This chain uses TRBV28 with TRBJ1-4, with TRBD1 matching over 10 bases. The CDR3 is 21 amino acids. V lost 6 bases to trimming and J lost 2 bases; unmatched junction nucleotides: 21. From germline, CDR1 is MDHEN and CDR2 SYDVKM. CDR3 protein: CASRPIFHPDRGFMTNEKLFF. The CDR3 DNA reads TGTGCCAGCAGGCCCATTTTCCACCCGGACAGGGGGTTTATGACTAATGAAAAACTGTTTTTT. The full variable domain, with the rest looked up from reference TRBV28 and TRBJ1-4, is DVKVTQSSRYLVKRTGEKVFLECVQDMDHENMFWYRQDPGLGLRLIYFSYDVKMKEKGDIPEGYSVSREKKERFSLILESASTNQTSMYLCASRPIFHPDRGFMTNEKLFFGSGTQLSVL.

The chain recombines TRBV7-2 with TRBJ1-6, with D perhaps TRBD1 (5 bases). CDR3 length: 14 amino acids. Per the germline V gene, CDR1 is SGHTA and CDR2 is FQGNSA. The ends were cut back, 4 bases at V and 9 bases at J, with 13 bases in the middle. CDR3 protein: CASSSQGRISPLHF. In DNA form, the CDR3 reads TGTGCCAGCAGCTCCCAGGGACGGATTTCACCCCTCCACTTT.

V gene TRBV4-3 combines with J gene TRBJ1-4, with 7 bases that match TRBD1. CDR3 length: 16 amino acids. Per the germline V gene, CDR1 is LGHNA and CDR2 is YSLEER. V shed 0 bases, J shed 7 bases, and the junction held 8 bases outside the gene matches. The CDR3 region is CASSQDFDRVGEKLFF. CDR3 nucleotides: TGCGCCAGCAGCCAAGATTTCGACAGGGTGGGTGAAAAACTGTTTTTT.

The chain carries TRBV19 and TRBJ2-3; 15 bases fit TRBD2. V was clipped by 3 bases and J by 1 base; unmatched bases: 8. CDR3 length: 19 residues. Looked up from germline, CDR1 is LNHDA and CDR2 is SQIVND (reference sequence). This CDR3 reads CASSMSGLAGGLGTDTQYF. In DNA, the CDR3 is TGTGCCAGTAGTATGAGTGGACTAGCGGGAGGGCTAGGCACAGATACGCAGTATTTT.

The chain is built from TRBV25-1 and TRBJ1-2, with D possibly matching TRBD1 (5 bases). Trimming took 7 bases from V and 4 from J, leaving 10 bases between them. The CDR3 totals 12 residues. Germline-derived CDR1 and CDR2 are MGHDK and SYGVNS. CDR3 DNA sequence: TGTGCCAGCATGGGGGGAATCTATGGCTACACCTTC. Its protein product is CASMGGIYGYTF.

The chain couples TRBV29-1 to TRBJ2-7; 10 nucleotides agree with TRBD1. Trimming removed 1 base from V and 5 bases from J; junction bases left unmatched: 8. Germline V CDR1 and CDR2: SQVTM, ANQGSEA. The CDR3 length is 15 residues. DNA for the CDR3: TGCAGCGTTGAAGGGGGGGACAGGGGTTACGACGAGCAGTACTTC. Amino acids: CSVEGGDRGYDEQYF.

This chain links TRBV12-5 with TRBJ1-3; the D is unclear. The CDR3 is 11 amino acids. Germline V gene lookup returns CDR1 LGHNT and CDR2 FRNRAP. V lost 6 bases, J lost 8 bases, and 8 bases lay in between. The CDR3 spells CASGPADTIYF. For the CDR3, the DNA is TGTGCTAGTGGCCCGGCGGACACCATATATTTT. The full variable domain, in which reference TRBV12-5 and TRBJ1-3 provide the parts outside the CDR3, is DARVTQTPRHKVTEMGQEVTMRCQPILGHNTVFWYRQTMMQGLELLAYFRNRAPLDDSGMPKDRFSAEMPDATLATLKIQPSEPRDSAVYFCASGPADTIYFGEGSWLTVV.

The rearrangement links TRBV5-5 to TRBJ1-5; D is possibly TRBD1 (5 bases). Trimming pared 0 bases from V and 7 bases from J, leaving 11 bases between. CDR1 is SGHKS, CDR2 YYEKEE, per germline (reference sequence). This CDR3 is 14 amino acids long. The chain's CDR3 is CASSLGPDNQPQHF. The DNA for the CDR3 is TGTGCCAGCAGCTTGGGACCGGACAACCAGCCCCAGCATTTT.

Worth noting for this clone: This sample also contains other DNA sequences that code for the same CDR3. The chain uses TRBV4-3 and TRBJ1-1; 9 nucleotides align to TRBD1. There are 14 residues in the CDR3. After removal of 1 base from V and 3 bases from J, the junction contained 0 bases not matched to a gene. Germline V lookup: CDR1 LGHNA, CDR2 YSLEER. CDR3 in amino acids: CASSQGTGDTEAFF. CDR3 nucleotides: TGCGCCAGCAGCCAAGGGACAGGGGACACTGAAGCTTTCTTT.

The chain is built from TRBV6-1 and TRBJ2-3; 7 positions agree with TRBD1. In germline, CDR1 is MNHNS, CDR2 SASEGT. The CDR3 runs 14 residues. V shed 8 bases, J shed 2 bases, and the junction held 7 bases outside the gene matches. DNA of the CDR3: TGTGCCAGCTCTACGACAGGGATCACAGATACGCAGTATTTT. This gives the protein CASSTTGITDTQYF.